This entry is about one T cell receptor beta chain. This entry belongs to a study of blood T cell repertoires in COVID-19. Study at large: Sources were T cells, B-cell-depleted T cells, or PBMCs; the material itself was cDNA or gDNA.

As handled by the study authors: Quantification of nucleated cells was approximated via reference gene primer amplification. Clones were read by immunoSEQ multiplex PCR, and TCRdb kept only the in-frame ones, dropping some. V, J and clone size are taken as reported in that table, and D and trimming were inferred from the DNA itself. The repertoire holds approximately 400,000 clones, around 92% seen once, with more than 0.95% in the top ten. Specimen: peripheral blood. The sequence was collected from a man aged 35-49 years with acute or convalescent COVID-19.

CDR3 DNA: TGTGCCAGTAGTACACTAGCGGACCAGGGATGGACCGGGGAGCTGTTTTTT. This codes for CASSTLADQGWTGELFF. The rearrangement joins TRBV19 to TRBJ2-2; 8 nucleotides align to TRBD2. This CDR3 spans 17 amino acids. CDR1 is LNHDA, CDR2 SQIVND, per germline (reference sequence). The V segment lost 4 bases and the J segment 5 bases; nucleotides outside the gene matches: 12.